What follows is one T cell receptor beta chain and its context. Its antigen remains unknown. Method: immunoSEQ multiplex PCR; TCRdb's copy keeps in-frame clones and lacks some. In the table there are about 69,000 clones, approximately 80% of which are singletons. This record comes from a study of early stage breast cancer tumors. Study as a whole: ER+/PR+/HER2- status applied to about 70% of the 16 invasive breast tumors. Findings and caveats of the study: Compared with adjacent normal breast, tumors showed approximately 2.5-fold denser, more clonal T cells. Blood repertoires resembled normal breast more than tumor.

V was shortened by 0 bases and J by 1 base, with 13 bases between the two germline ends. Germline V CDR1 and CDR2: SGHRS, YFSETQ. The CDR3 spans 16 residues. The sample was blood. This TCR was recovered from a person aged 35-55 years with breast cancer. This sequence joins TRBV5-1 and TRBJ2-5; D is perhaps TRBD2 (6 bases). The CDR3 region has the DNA TGCGCCAGCAGCTTGGGGGGGGTAGTTGTCCAAGAGACCCAGTACTTC. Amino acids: CASSLGGVVVQETQYF.